The 14 T cell receptor beta chains listed next were all sequenced from one sample in a study of blood T cell repertoires in COVID-19. The protocol was immunoSEQ multiplex PCR, while the TCRdb copy is restricted to in-frame clones and leaves out a portion. The sample carries 150,000 to 200,000 clones, around 80% recorded once. Material: PBMCs or T cells enriched from blood (not recorded which). These receptors came from a woman in her forties or fifties who had recovered from COVID-19.

J is TRBJ2-3 and V is TRBV19; 7 bases map to TRBD2. Germline V lookup: CDR1 LNHDA, CDR2 SQIVND (reference sequence). The ends lost 10 bases at V and 5 bases at J; junction bases unmatched: 24. The CDR3 loop spans 18 amino acids. The CDR3 sequence: CATSLGRGRVPYGDTQYF. In DNA, the CDR3 is TGTGCCACCTCCCTGGGCCGCGGGAGAGTCCCTTACGGAGATACGCAGTATTTT. The complete variable domain, with remaining parts taken from reference TRBV19 and TRBJ2-3, reads DGGITQSPKYLFRKEGQNVTLSCEQNLNHDAMYWYRQDPGQGLRLIYYSQIVNDFQKGDIAEGYSVSREKKESFPLTVTSAQKNPTAFYLCATSLGRGRVPYGDTQYFGPGTRLTVL.

The chain is built from TRBV5-1 and TRBJ1-1; D remains ambiguous. The CDR3 covers 14 residues. V dropped 2 bases and J dropped 4 bases, with 12 bases sitting between them. Germline CDR1 SGHRS, CDR2 YFSETQ. CDR3 sequence: CASSLASQATEAFF. The DNA for the CDR3 is TGCGCCAGCAGCTTAGCAAGTCAAGCCACTGAAGCTTTCTTT.

This chain uses TRBV28 with TRBJ1-1, with D tentatively TRBD1 (6 bases). Trimming shortened V by 5 bases and J by 0 bases, and 13 bases separated the two germline ends. The CDR3 sequence is 15 residues long. CDR1 is MDHEN, CDR2 SYDVKM, per germline. CDR3 sequence: CASSLPGTLNTEAFF. In DNA, the CDR3 is TGTGCCAGCAGTCTACCCGGGACATTGAACACTGAAGCTTTCTTT. The whole variable domain, remainder taken from reference TRBV28 and TRBJ1-1, is DVKVTQSSRYLVKRTGEKVFLECVQDMDHENMFWYRQDPGLGLRLIYFSYDVKMKEKGDIPEGYSVSREKKERFSLILESASTNQTSMYLCASSLPGTLNTEAFFGQGTRLTVV.

The chain joins TRBV18 to TRBJ1-4; the D gene is possibly TRBD1 (5 bases). The germline V gene encodes CDR1 KGHSH and CDR2 LQKENI. The CDR3 contains 17 residues. V was trimmed by 1 base and J by 7 bases, leaving 19 bases between them. CDR3 region: CASSPRNSGSEGEKLFF. The DNA for the CDR3 is TGTGCCAGCTCACCACGGAATTCAGGGTCTGAAGGTGAAAAACTGTTTTTT.

This chain joins TRBV5-6 and TRBJ1-2, with TRBD1 matching 7 bases. The CDR3 is made up of 13 amino acids. Per the germline V gene, CDR1 is SGHDT and CDR2 is YYEEEE. With 1 base clipped from V and 8 bases from J, the junction kept 5 bases outside the gene matches. CDR3 sequence reads: CASSLTGARGYTF. The CDR3 DNA reads TGTGCCAGCAGCTTGACAGGGGCTCGGGGCTACACCTTC.

The chain uses TRBV28 and TRBJ2-5, with TRBD1 as a possible D gene (6 bases). In germline, CDR1 is MDHEN, CDR2 SYDVKM. CDR3 length: 13 residues. V was trimmed by 8 bases and J by 5 bases, leaving 15 bases between them. The CDR3 spells CASYRDILETQYF. DNA for the CDR3: TGTGCCAGCTACAGGGACATTCTGGAGACCCAGTACTTC. Together with reference TRBV28 and TRBJ2-5, the CDR3 gives the full variable domain: DVKVTQSSRYLVKRTGEKVFLECVQDMDHENMFWYRQDPGLGLRLIYFSYDVKMKEKGDIPEGYSVSREKKERFSLILESASTNQTSMYLCASYRDILETQYFGPGTRLLVL.

The CDR3 bases are TGTGCCAGCAGTTTGCAGGGGTCAGCAACTAATGAAAAACTGTTTTTT. Its translation is CASSLQGSATNEKLFF. V usage is TRBV28 and J usage is TRBJ1-4, with D tentatively TRBD1 (6 bases). The CDR3 length is 16 residues. V shed 3 bases and J shed 0 bases, with 11 bases lying between them. The germline CDR1 and CDR2 sequences are MDHEN and SYDVKM.

The rearrangement links TRBV15 to TRBJ2-5; D is undetermined. Germline V gives CDR1 LNHNV, CDR2 YYDKDF (reference sequence). Trimming stripped 5 bases from V and 1 base from J, with 11 bases between. CDR3 length: 14 residues. The CDR3 DNA sequence: TGTGCCACCAGCCCGTCTCTCGTCCAAGAGACCCAGTACTTC. It specifies CATSPSLVQETQYF.

This chain uses TRBV7-2 with TRBJ2-7, with TRBD2 as a possible D gene (5 bases). Germline CDR1 is SGHTA and CDR2 is FQGNSA. Between the trimmed V and J ends, which lost 3 bases and 0 bases, there was a span of 12 bases. The CDR3 runs to 15 residues. The CDR3, as DNA: TGTGCCAGCAGCTTTGCTGGGAGTTCCTCCTACGAGCAGTACTTC. This codes for CASSFAGSSSYEQYF.

The rearrangement joins TRBV27 to TRBJ2-7; 8 bases line up with TRBD2. This CDR3 spans 14 amino acids. The germline V gene has CDR1 MNHEY and CDR2 SMNVEV (reference sequence). With 4 bases clipped from V and 6 bases from J, the junction kept 8 bases outside the gene matches. The CDR3 bases are TGTGCCAGCAGTTCCCCGGGACTAGGGAGCGAGCAGTACTTC. Residues: CASSSPGLGSEQYF.

V and J are TRBV6-6 and TRBJ2-7, with D possibly TRBD2 on 6 matching bases. Germline V CDR1 and CDR2: MNHNY, SVGAGI (reference sequence). The V end lost 4 bases, the J end lost 4 bases, and 11 bases lay between the germline ends. The CDR3 is 13 amino acids. The CDR3 bases are TGTGCCAGCAGTTCGGGGGAAGGGTACGAGCAGTACTTC. Its translation is CASSSGEGYEQYF.

The rearrangement links TRBV5-7 to TRBJ2-5; a possible D gene is TRBD1 (7 bases). TRBV5-7 is an open reading frame, and its role is uncertain. This CDR3 is 16 amino acids long. The V end was cut by 0 bases, the J end by 5 bases, with 17 bases between. CDR3 residues: CASSLEGGREWETQYF. The CDR3 nucleotides read TGTGCCAGCAGCTTGGAAGGGGGCCGGGAGTGGGAGACCCAGTACTTC.

V usage is TRBV30 and J usage is TRBJ2-2, with a possible D match to TRBD1 (6 bases). In germline, CDR1 is GTSNPN, CDR2 SVGIG (reference sequence). CDR3 length: 15 residues. The V and J ends lost 0 bases and 3 bases respectively, with 11 bases between them. CDR3 sequence reads: CAWSVRSGDTGELFF. CDR3 sequence (DNA): TGTGCCTGGAGTGTACGGTCAGGGGACACCGGGGAGCTGTTTTTT. The complete variable domain, with remaining parts taken from reference TRBV30 and TRBJ2-2, reads SQTIHQWPATLVQPVGSPLSLECTVEGTSNPNLYWYRQAAGRGLQLLFYSVGIGQISSEVPQNLSASRPQDRQFILSSKKLLLSDSGFYLCAWSVRSGDTGELFFGEGSRLTVL.

This clone came up once. V is TRBV18 and J is TRBJ1-4, with no clear D. The CDR3 is 11 residues long. Germline CDR1 and CDR2: KGHSH and LQKENI. Trimming cost V 8 bases and J 2 bases, with 3 bases left between them. CDR3 nucleotides: TGTGCCAGCCGGACTAATGAAAAACTGTTTTTT. It encodes CASRTNEKLFF.